Shown below are 7 T cell receptor beta chains from a single sample sequenced in a study of shared clonotypes between healthy human individuals (TCRdb year 2020). For the CD8 naive samples, CD45RO-negative cells were positively selected for CCR7, yielding a CD45RA+CCR7+ population from which TemRA cells were excluded. The library was built by means of the immunoSEQ multiplex PCR assay. TCRdb limited this immuneACCESS table to in-frame rearrangements with V and J called. A share of clones is missing; checked studies link under half to unresolved V genes, and the rest is unexplained. This sample has over 2,000,000 clones in its table, and roughly 93% of those were observed once. The leading ten clones occupy about 1.7% of the sample. Sample: naive CD8+ T cells from PBMCs. What the cell subset or site label conveys for this sample: CD45RA+CCR7+. The receptors were gathered from a man younger than 35 in good health. Some clones in this sample may be carry-over from other donors' samples.

This clone was seen only a few times. The chain employs TRBV7-8 and TRBJ1-5; D gene uncertain. Germline CDR1 and CDR2: SGHVS and FQNEAQ. The CDR3 is 12 residues long. With 8 bases removed from V and 1 base from J, the gap between germline ends came to 6 bases. The CDR3 here is CASQGSNQPQHF. CDR3 DNA sequence: TGTGCCAGCCAAGGGAGCAATCAGCCCCAGCATTTT.

The V gene is TRBV5-1, the J gene TRBJ2-1, with TRBD2 matching over 10 bases. CDR1 is SGHRS, CDR2 YFSETQ, per germline. The CDR3 runs to 16 residues. V shed 3 bases, J shed 10 bases, and the junction held 13 bases outside the gene matches. CDR3 coding DNA: TGCGCCAGCAGCTCCCCCGCCGGGACTAGCGCTCGGGAGCAGTTCTTC. Translated: CASSSPAGTSAREQFF.

The chain combines TRBV6-5 with TRBJ1-2; maybe TRBD1 (6 bases). The CDR3 has 12 residues. Germline loops: CDR1 MNHEY, CDR2 SVGAGI. The ends were cut back, 5 bases at V and 4 bases at J, with 8 bases in the middle. DNA for the CDR3: TGTGCCAGCAGTAAAGGGGGCTATGGCTACACCTTC. The encoded protein is CASSKGGYGYTF.

This chain joins TRBV15 and TRBJ2-1, with a possible D match to TRBD2 (6 bases). This CDR3 comprises 16 residues. Germline values: CDR1 LNHNV, CDR2 YYDKDF (reference sequence). V was clipped by 3 bases and J by 10 bases, with 22 bases between them. The CDR3: CATSRGGVARFPEQFF. CDR3 in DNA: TGTGCCACCAGCAGGGGAGGTGTAGCGCGCTTTCCCGAGCAGTTCTTC.

The V call is TRBV27, the J call TRBJ2-1, with 10 nucleotides matching TRBD1. Germline CDR1 MNHEY, CDR2 SMNVEV (reference sequence). The CDR3 is 17 amino acids. Germline trimming cut 4 bases from V and 9 bases from J; bases unmatched to any gene: 15. The CDR3: CASSSLVGDRGYPEQFF. DNA of the CDR3: TGTGCCAGCAGTTCCCTAGTCGGGGACAGGGGCTATCCTGAGCAGTTCTTC.

The chain links TRBV19 to TRBJ2-2; tentative D call: TRBD1 (6 bases). V dropped 3 bases and J dropped 0 bases, with 14 bases sitting between them. This CDR3 comprises 17 residues. Looked up from germline, CDR1 is LNHDA and CDR2 is SQIVND (reference sequence). CDR3 bases: TGTGCCAGTAGTATCGGCAGGGGCCGTACGAACACCGGGGAGCTGTTTTTT. Translation: CASSIGRGRTNTGELFF.

This clone was counted only a few times. The rearrangement joins TRBV4-1 to TRBJ1-2; a possible D gene is TRBD1 (5 bases). This CDR3 comprises 11 residues. Trimming removed 4 bases at V and 8 bases at J, with 8 bases between. Per the germline V gene, CDR1 is MGHRA and CDR2 is YSYEKL. The CDR3 loop is CASSLGEGYTF. As DNA, the CDR3 is TGCGCCAGCAGCCTAGGGGAAGGCTACACCTTC.